This T cell receptor (beta chain) was captured in a study of blood T cell repertoires in COVID-19 (dated by TCRdb to about 2020). The study in broad terms: Samples from collaborators originated in the United States, Italy and Spain and spanned both the acute and convalescent phases of COVID-19. The prospective study material was composed of cDNA or gDNA derived from T cells, B-cell-depleted T cells, or PBMCs. Deeply sampled blood TCRbeta repertoires from subjects exposed to, actively infected with, or recovered from COVID-19 were included in the dataset. HLA class I and class II types, where available, came from metadata supplied by the sample provider rather than from assay-based typing. The repertoires were released in a freely available public database meant as a resource for research on the immune response to SARS-CoV-2. Sample metadata almost always included a de-identified subject ID, COVID-19 status, age in years and sex. The samples were drawn from two sources: the first 160 participants of the ongoing ImmuneRACE study, and 950 to 1,500 subjects contributed by 6 global collaborators.

There are a few counts of this clone. Its binding antigen is unknown. No base quality values were provided; no much bigger clone lies one nucleotide off. Here is what the overall study found, with its caveats: Clinical and demographic metadata were provided uncurated, with the amount varying by source and participant.

Between the V and J ends, shortened by 7 bases and 9 bases respectively, the junction contains 16 bases. From the cysteine up to the phenylalanine, the CDR3 has a length of 14 residues. Just CDR3 DNA is preserved here, 42 bases in frame from base 1. CDR1 and CDR2, looked up from the germline V gene (reference sequence), are LNHDA and SQIVND. TCRbeta CDR3 regions were amplified from genomic DNA using the immunoSEQ Assay, a bias-controlled multiplex PCR. The authors processed their data as follows. The number of nucleated cells in each sample was estimated from the amplification of reference gene primers within the assay. To quantify the absolute abundance of each unique TCRbeta CDR3 rearrangement, sequence reads were collapsed and filtered. For each sample, productive Simpson clonality was calculated as the square root of Simpson's diversity index across productive rearrangements. Held by TCRdb, this immuneACCESS table contains in-frame sequences only and omits some clones. Under half of the omission traces to an unresolved V gene where checked; the cause of the rest is unknown. V and J calls and clone size come straight from that table; D and trimming were deduced from the DNA. For this sample there are some 40,000 clones; about 83% appear just once. The ten biggest clones cover around 45% of the sample.

Each collaborating institution followed its own protocols to collect whole blood in K2EDTA tubes. For TCRbeta analysis, collaborators shipped samples as frozen whole blood, isolated PBMCs, or DNA extracted from either of those sample types. The chain joins TRBV19 to TRBJ1-6; TRBD1 could be the D gene, as 6 bases match. The sequence was collected from a woman aged 80 or over with acute or convalescent COVID-19. Material: peripheral blood. The DNA sequence is given as TGTGCCAGTAAACAAAGGGGGTCGGGTTCACCCCTCCACTTT. This encodes CASKQRGSGSPLHF.